This entry lists 23 T cell receptor beta chains sequenced from one sample in a study of T cell responses to AZD1222 COVID-19 vaccine. Generated by immunoSEQ multiplex PCR, the TCRdb table keeps only in-frame clones and is missing some. The sample lists more than 150,000 clones; about nine tenths were seen once. Here the sequenced sample was peripheral blood, taken after recovery from COVID-19. The receptors here all came from an adult who had recovered from COVID-19.

The rearrangement uses TRBV7-9 and TRBJ2-6; D unresolved. V was clipped by 5 bases and J by 0 bases, with 11 bases between them. The CDR3 extends over 16 amino acids. Looked up from germline, CDR1 is SEHNR and CDR2 is FQNEAQ (reference sequence). The CDR3 reads CASSQLQFSGANVLTF. The CDR3 DNA follows: TGTGCCAGCAGCCAACTTCAGTTCTCTGGGGCCAACGTCCTGACTTTC.

The chain carries TRBV19 and TRBJ1-2; 7 bases map to TRBD1. CDR3 length: 18 amino acids. Germline CDR1 is LNHDA and CDR2 is SQIVND (reference sequence). V lost 7 bases to trimming and J lost 3 bases; unmatched junction nucleotides: 20. The CDR3 DNA follows: TGTGCCAGTACAAGCACAGGGGAATGGGGCACGGCGGACTATGGCTACACCTTC. Protein product: CASTSTGEWGTADYGYTF.

This chain uses TRBV28 with TRBJ2-7, with D possibly being TRBD1 (5 bases). CDR1 is MDHEN, CDR2 SYDVKM, per germline. Trimming took off 2 bases at V and 2 bases at J, with 13 bases between the two ends. The CDR3 contains 15 residues. Written as DNA, the CDR3 is TGTGCCAGCAGTTTAGGGCAGGGTAGGGCCTACGAGCAGTACTTC. Translating gives CASSLGQGRAYEQYF. Variable domain in full (rest from reference TRBV28 and TRBJ2-7): DVKVTQSSRYLVKRTGEKVFLECVQDMDHENMFWYRQDPGLGLRLIYFSYDVKMKEKGDIPEGYSVSREKKERFSLILESASTNQTSMYLCASSLGQGRAYEQYFGPGTRLTVT.

The chain has TRBV27 and TRBJ1-2, with 7 positions matching TRBD1. Germline CDR1 reads MNHEY; CDR2 reads SMNVEV (reference sequence). The CDR3 is made up of 17 amino acids. The trim removed 7 bases at V and 5 bases at J, leaving 19 bases unmatched. CDR3 in amino acids: CASTKGGLGQEKYGYTF. The CDR3 bases are TGTGCCAGCACCAAAGGGGGTCTCGGACAGGAAAAATATGGCTACACCTTC.

The chain couples TRBV6-5 to TRBJ2-3; possibly TRBD2 for D (5 bases). The CDR3 has 14 amino acids. Between the trimmed V and J ends, which lost 1 base and 2 bases, there was a span of 7 bases. Germline lookup yields CDR1 MNHEY and CDR2 SVGAGI. CDR3 DNA: TGTGCCAGCAGTTACTACGGGAACACAGATACGCAGTATTTT. Its protein is CASSYYGNTDTQYF.

This chain joins TRBV7-6 and TRBJ2-1; the match to TRBD2 covers 9 bases. Looked up from germline, CDR1 is SGHVS and CDR2 is FNYEAQ. With 0 bases clipped from V and 9 bases from J, the junction kept 12 bases outside the gene matches. The length of the CDR3 is 17 residues. The CDR3, as DNA: TGTGCCAGCAGCTTAGCGGCCCTAGCGGGACCTACAATTGAGCAGTTCTTC. This gives the protein CASSLAALAGPTIEQFF.

The V gene is TRBV7-9, the J gene TRBJ2-5, with 10 nucleotides matching TRBD2. Germline V gene sequence: CDR1 SEHNR, CDR2 FQNEAQ (reference sequence). Trimming removed 5 bases from V and 4 bases from J; junction bases left unmatched: 4. This CDR3 contains 14 residues. CDR3 bases: TGTGCCAGCAGCCTTCTAGCGGGAGTAGAGACCCAGTACTTC. The encoded protein is CASSLLAGVETQYF.

The chain uses TRBV28 and TRBJ2-1; the D gene is possibly TRBD1 (6 bases). This CDR3 has 14 residues. Germline V lookup: CDR1 MDHEN, CDR2 SYDVKM. Trimming pared 2 bases from V and 6 bases from J, leaving 11 bases between. CDR3 sequence: CASSLVQGTNEQFF. The CDR3, as DNA: TGTGCCAGCAGTTTAGTGCAGGGGACCAATGAGCAGTTCTTC.

The chain employs TRBV3-1 (or the pseudogene TRBV3-2) and TRBJ2-1; D may be TRBD1 (6 bases). V was trimmed by 1 base and J by 4 bases, leaving 14 bases between them. The CDR3 runs 16 residues. Germline V gene lookup returns CDR1 LGHDT and CDR2 YNNKEL (reference sequence). CDR3 coding DNA: TGTGCCAGCAGCCAAGGACCGGACAGAAGGTACAATGAGCAGTTCTTC. This translates into CASSQGPDRRYNEQFF.

This chain uses TRBV11-2 with TRBJ1-2; D unclear. The CDR3 is 8 residues long. The V gene's germline CDR1 is SGHAT and CDR2 FQNNGV. Trimming shortened V by 9 bases and J by 5 bases, and 1 base separated the two germline ends. The CDR3 loop is CARYGYTF. DNA for the CDR3: TGTGCCAGGTATGGCTACACCTTC.

This chain joins TRBV25-1 and TRBJ2-7, with TRBD1 matching over 9 bases. V trimming: 4 bases; J trimming: 12 bases; junction bases outside the gene matches: 10. The germline gives CDR1 MGHDK, CDR2 SYGVNS. CDR3 length equals 13 residues. The CDR3 coding sequence is TGTGCCAGCAGTGTTACCGGGACAGGGAGGGCGTACTTC. Translation: CASSVTGTGRAYF.

The chain employs TRBV25-1 and TRBJ1-1; 8 positions agree with TRBD1. This CDR3 has 14 amino acids. With 6 bases clipped from V and 6 bases from J, the junction kept 9 bases outside the gene matches. CDR1 and CDR2 (germline): MGHDK, SYGVNS. The CDR3 loop reads CASRKDRAESEAFF. The CDR3 bases are TGTGCCAGCAGGAAGGACAGGGCCGAATCTGAAGCTTTCTTT.

This chain links TRBV29-1 with TRBJ1-1, with 8 bases that match TRBD1. The CDR3 extends over 15 amino acids. Germline CDR1 SQVTM, CDR2 ANQGSEA. V was clipped by 7 bases and J by 0 bases; unmatched bases: 10. For the CDR3, the DNA is TGCAGCGCTATGGTAAACAGGGGGATGAACACTGAAGCTTTCTTT. Translating gives CSAMVNRGMNTEAFF.

The chain links TRBV19 to TRBJ2-7; D is perhaps TRBD1 or TRBD2 (7 bases each). Germline lookup yields CDR1 LNHDA and CDR2 SQIVND (reference sequence). The V end lost 4 bases, the J end lost 6 bases, and 16 bases lay between the germline ends. The CDR3 is 14 amino acids. The CDR3 loop reads CASSTQGGHGEQYF. Written as DNA, the CDR3 is TGTGCCAGTAGTACTCAGGGGGGGCACGGCGAGCAGTACTTC.

In nucleotides, the CDR3 is TGTGCCAGCAGCCGGACTAGCGGGGACTACGAGCAGTACTTC. Translation gives CASSRTSGDYEQYF. The rearrangement uses TRBV11-2 and TRBJ2-7, with 12 bases identical to TRBD2. Germline values: CDR1 SGHAT, CDR2 FQNNGV. CDR3 length: 14 residues. V shed 5 bases and J 3 bases; nucleotides not matched to a gene: 2.

The chain couples TRBV28 to TRBJ1-4, with 10 bases identical to TRBD1. The germline CDR1 and CDR2 sequences are MDHEN and SYDVKM. V lost 1 base, J lost 6 bases, and 2 bases stayed unmatched. This CDR3 comprises 15 residues. CDR3 nucleotide sequence: TGTGCCAGCAGTTTATCCGGACAGGGGGATGAAAAACTGTTTTTT. Its protein product is CASSLSGQGDEKLFF.

The CDR3 is CASSEAAGGPWEQYF. CDR3 nucleotides: TGTGCCAGCAGTGAAGCAGCGGGAGGGCCATGGGAGCAGTACTTC. The genes are TRBV25-1 and TRBJ2-7; the match to TRBD2 covers 10 bases. Per germline, CDR1 MGHDK and CDR2 SYGVNS. CDR3 length: 15 amino acids. V lost 2 bases and J lost 7; bases outside the gene matches: 8.

This sequence joins TRBV6-5 and TRBJ1-5, with 8 bases fitting TRBD1. With V trimmed by 9 bases and J by 7 bases, 8 bases remained unmatched. Germline V gives CDR1 MNHEY, CDR2 SVGAGI. The CDR3 loop spans 13 amino acids. CDR3: CASTTGGWQPQHF. The CDR3 region has the DNA TGTGCCAGTACTACAGGGGGTTGGCAGCCCCAGCATTTT.

The chain combines TRBV4-2 with TRBJ1-1; D gene unclear. Germline loops: CDR1 LGHNA, CDR2 YNFKEQ. The CDR3 is 11 residues long. Trimming removed 1 base at V and 10 bases at J, with 7 bases between. The CDR3 sequence is CASSQGPLAFF. Written as DNA, the CDR3 is TGTGCCAGCAGCCAAGGTCCGTTAGCTTTCTTT.

The CDR3 nucleotides read TGTGCCAGCAGTTTGGGGCTTCCCGAAGCGGCTTTCTTT. Amino acids: CASSLGLPEAAFF. The chain uses TRBV28 and TRBJ1-1, with a weak D call TRBD1 (5 bases). The CDR3 runs to 13 residues. V was trimmed by 3 bases and J by 11 bases, leaving 16 bases between them. CDR1 and CDR2 (germline): MDHEN, SYDVKM.

This chain uses TRBV4-1 with TRBJ2-3; D tentatively fits TRBD1 or TRBD2 (5 bases each). The CDR3 is 13 residues long. V was clipped by 0 bases and J by 4 bases, with 5 bases between them. Germline CDR1 is MGHRA and CDR2 is YSYEKL. The DNA of the CDR3 is TGCGCCAGCAGCCAAGAGGGACCAGATACGCAGTATTTT. Protein: CASSQEGPDTQYF.

The CDR3 nucleotides are TGCGCCAGCCGTACGACCGGGACCGTGAACACTGAAGCTTTCTTT. This codes for CASRTTGTVNTEAFF. The chain employs TRBV5-1 and TRBJ1-1; weak D call: TRBD1 (5 bases). The CDR3 length is 15 residues. Trimming pared 7 bases from V and 0 bases from J, leaving 16 bases between. Germline-derived CDR1 and CDR2 are SGHRS and YFSETQ. The full variable domain, completed using reference TRBV5-1 and TRBJ1-1, is KAGVTQTPRYLIKTRGQQVTLSCSPISGHRSVSWYQQTPGQGLQFLFEYFSETQRNKGNFPGRFSGRQFSNSRSEMNVSTLELGDSALYLCASRTTGTVNTEAFFGQGTRLTVV.

The genes are TRBV29-1 and TRBJ2-5; 12 bases are a match to TRBD2. Germline values: CDR1 SQVTM, CDR2 ANQGSEA. The length of the CDR3 is 13 residues. Germline trimming cut 0 bases from V and 9 bases from J; bases unmatched to any gene: 2. DNA for the CDR3: TGCAGCGTTGAAGAGGGACTAGCGGGCCCCCAGTACTTC. Protein sequence: CSVEEGLAGPQYF.